Each of the 4 T cell receptor beta chains below was sequenced from the same sample in a study of T cell responses to AZD1222 COVID-19 vaccine (dated by TCRdb to about 2021). In the paper's terms, the time point label means: baseline before first vaccination. To prepare the library, the immunoSEQ multiplex PCR assay was applied. Held by TCRdb, this immuneACCESS table contains in-frame sequences only and omits some clones. Under half of the omission traces to an unresolved V gene where checked; the cause of the rest is unknown. This sample holds approximately 89,000 clones; about 88% were observed only once. The ten largest clones capture 2.8% of the sample. Sequenced here: peripheral blood, sampled on day 0 of AZD1222 vaccination. The receptors here all came from an adult in good health.

The chain joins TRBV5-6 to TRBJ1-6, with TRBD1 as a possible D gene (6 bases). Trimming shortened V by 0 bases and J by 2 bases, and 9 bases separated the two germline ends. The germline gives CDR1 SGHDT, CDR2 YYEEEE. This CDR3 is 16 amino acids long. CDR3 in amino acids: CASSLGGGTYNSPLHF. CDR3 nucleotide sequence: TGTGCCAGCAGCTTGGGCGGGGGCACCTATAATTCACCCCTCCACTTT. Full variable domain (rest looked up from reference TRBV5-6 and TRBJ1-6): DAGVTQSPTHLIKTRGQQVTLRCSPKSGHDTVSWYQQALGQGPQFIFQYYEEEERQRGNFPDRFSGHQFPNYSSELNVNALLLGDSALYLCASSLGGGTYNSPLHFGNGTRLTVT.

The rearrangement uses TRBV11-1 and TRBJ1-2, with a weak D call TRBD1 (6 bases). Germline CDR1 is SGHAT and CDR2 is FQDESV (reference sequence). This CDR3 is 14 amino acids long. V gave up 1 base and J gave up 2 bases, with 8 bases separating them. CDR3: CASSLEQGNYGYTF. The CDR3 bases are TGTGCCAGCAGCTTAGAACAGGGAAACTATGGCTACACCTTC.

This clone occurred once. This chain links TRBV11-2 with TRBJ1-6, with a tentative D call TRBD1 (6 bases). This CDR3 comprises 16 residues. CDR1 SGHAT and CDR2 FQNNGV come from the germline V gene. Trimming cost V 4 bases and J 0 bases, with 10 bases left between them. The CDR3: CASSSRQVSYNSPLHF. The CDR3 region has the DNA TGTGCCAGCAGCTCCCGACAGGTCTCCTATAATTCACCCCTCCACTTT.

The J gene is TRBJ1-4, the V gene TRBV7-9, with a possible D match to TRBD1 (6 bases). The germline V and J ends were trimmed by 5 bases and 2 bases, with 9 bases remaining between them. The V gene's germline CDR1 is SEHNR and CDR2 FQNEAQ (reference sequence). The CDR3 covers 14 residues. The CDR3 region has the DNA TGTGCCAGCAGCCACAGGGCGACTAATGAAAAACTGTTTTTT. This encodes CASSHRATNEKLFF.